This TCR beta chain stems from a study of T-cell reconstitution after alpha-beta-depleted transplantation in children (dated by TCRdb to 2016 to 2017). Some background on the complete study: The study quantitatively tracked T-cell immune reconstitution after TCRalphabeta/CD19-depleted allogeneic hematopoietic cell transplantation in children using TCR repertoire profiling.

This clonotype was picked up many times. The target of this receptor is not known. Per-base qualities were not stored, and no clone one base away is much larger. The CDR3 spans 14 residues, from the cysteine through the phenylalanine. Left in the record is the CDR3 DNA by itself, 42 bases read in frame from the first base. V loses 4 bases at its end and J loses 4 bases; junction bases beyond the gene matches: 5. The germline V gene sets CDR1 to KGHDR and CDR2 to SFDVKD. The library came from PCR. These reads were obtained on an Illumina HiSeq 2500. To normalize quantification of the TCRbeta repertoire, the TCR libraries were built with molecular barcoding that relied on unique molecular identifiers. TCRdb took the public reads, trimmed them with fastp at Q25, ran MiXCR for clone calling and kept in-frame beta chains. Rows are unified per CDR3 protein, each entry keeping the most common DNA and genes. This sample is represented by a few hundred thousand distinct CDR3 sequences; about an eighth of them were singletons. The ten most abundant clones make up over 3.5% of the sample.

The sequence was collected from a human donor who donated a stem cell graft to a child with Fanconi anemia. The V and J genes are TRBV24-1 and TRBJ2-5; TRBD1 fits 7 bases in the junction. The source material was PBMCs, sampled from the stem cell graft. The nucleotide sequence reads as follows: TGTGCCACCAGTGACACAGGGGCGGGAGAGACCCAGTACTTC. Its protein product is CATSDTGAGETQYF.